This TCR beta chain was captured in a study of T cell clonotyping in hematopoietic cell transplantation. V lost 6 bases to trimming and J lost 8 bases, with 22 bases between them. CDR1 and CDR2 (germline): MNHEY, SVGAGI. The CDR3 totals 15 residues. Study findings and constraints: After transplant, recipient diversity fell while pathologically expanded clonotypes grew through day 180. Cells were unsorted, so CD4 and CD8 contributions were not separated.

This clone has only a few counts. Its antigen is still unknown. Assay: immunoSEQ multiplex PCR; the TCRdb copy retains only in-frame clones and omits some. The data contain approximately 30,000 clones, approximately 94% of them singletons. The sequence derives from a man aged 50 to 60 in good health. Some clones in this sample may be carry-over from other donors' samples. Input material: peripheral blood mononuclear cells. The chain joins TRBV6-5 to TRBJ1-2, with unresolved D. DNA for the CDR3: TGTGCCAGCAGCCCTTTGACTGGCAGTCGAGGGGGCTACACCTTC. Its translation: CASSPLTGSRGGYTF.